The clone carrying this TCR beta chain was seen a few times. The data originate from a study of control samples from healthy donors and cancer patients. The germline CDR1 and CDR2 sequences are SGHRS and YFSETQ. Trimming removed 4 bases at V and 1 base at J, with 8 bases between. The CDR3 has 13 amino acids. Repertoires were generated with immunoSEQ multiplex PCR, while TCRdb's copy carries only in-frame clones and drops some. This table holds 120,000 to 150,000 clones, 75% to 95% found once. This sequence joins TRBV5-1 and TRBJ1-1; D is ambiguous. Material: blood. The sequence came from a man younger than 45 in good health. CDR3 protein: CASSPRWNTEAFF. Written as DNA, the CDR3 is TGCGCCAGCAGCCCTAGGTGGAACACTGAAGCTTTCTTT.